This paragraph reports one T cell receptor beta chain. V dropped 5 bases and J dropped 6 bases, with 18 bases sitting between them. The germline V gene has CDR1 DFQATT and CDR2 SNEGSKA (reference sequence). The CDR3 has 14 amino acids. This sample was included in a study of identical twins. TCRdb re-called the 5' RACE reads through MiXCR, storing one row per CDR3 protein. Altogether a few hundred thousand distinct CDR3 sequences are present, approximately 24% being singletons, with the ten largest covering around 3%. These data are also associated with another study on T cells expressing NK-cell markers. Per that paper: Most of the eight sequenced donors were HCMV-seropositive; one was seronegative. It remained uncertain whether the expanded NKG2C+ T cell clones were specific for HCMV antigens.

This TCR derives from a woman under 30 in good health. Input material: CD4+ T cells sorted from blood. The chain carries TRBV20-1 and TRBJ2-3, with D possibly being TRBD1 or TRBD2 (6 bases each). The CDR3 region is CSASRGQGHDTQYF. In DNA, the CDR3 is TGCAGTGCTTCCCGGGGGCAGGGCCACGATACGCAGTATTTT.